This T cell receptor beta chain was sequenced during a study of cytomegalovirus exposure and HLA in healthy donors. Vbeta (60) and Jbeta (13) primers were used in the PCR. Data came from immunoSEQ multiplex PCR; TCRdb stores just in-frame clones and leaves some out. The sample shows tens of thousands of clones, approximately 78% of them seen only once. Trimming removed 5 bases from V and 0 bases from J, with 20 bases in between. The CDR3 contains 18 residues. Germline-derived CDR1 and CDR2 are SEHNR and FQNEAQ (reference sequence). V usage is TRBV7-9 and J usage is TRBJ2-4; D perhaps matches TRBD1 (6 bases). The receptor was isolated from a male donor in good health and CMV-seropositive. Sequences were obtained from PBMCs. CDR3 sequence: CASSLLVKQGIAKNIQYF. The CDR3 nucleotides read TGTGCCAGCAGCCTGCTGGTTAAACAGGGAATAGCCAAAAACATTCAGTACTTC.